This T cell receptor beta chain originates from a study of T-cell reconstitution after alpha-beta-depleted transplantation in children. Broader study findings: T-cell numbers and diversity, one year after transplant, stemmed largely from T cells that were newly produced. In some patients, recipient T cells and intrathymic progenitors surviving conditioning explained high day-60 diversity. It was reported that alpha-beta T cells came from several hundred expanded graft clones (about two months after transplant).

With regard to this clonotype: Its specificity is not known.

Unique molecular identifiers were built into the TCRbeta library. TCRdb itself ran the PCR reads through MiXCR, one entry per CDR3 protein. Of hundreds of thousands of distinct CDR3 sequences listed, 10% to 15% are singletons. Sample: PBMCs, mostly from graft donor cells, taken 360 days after TCRalphabeta/CD19-depleted stem cell transplant. The receptor was derived from a male patient younger than 18 who had a stem cell transplant for acute myeloid leukemia, so the T cells may come from the graft donor.

The CDR3: CASSDRRDRGNTGELFF. CDR3 sequence (DNA): TGTGCCAGCAGCGACAGAAGGGACAGGGGGAACACCGGGGAGCTGTTTTTT. The rearrangement links TRBV2 to TRBJ2-2; 10 nucleotides line up with TRBD1. V lost 6 bases and J lost 1; bases outside the gene matches: 8. The CDR3 spans 17 residues. The germline CDR1 and CDR2 sequences are SNHLY and FYNNEI. Filled out from reference TRBV2 and TRBJ2-2, the complete variable domain reads EPEVTQTPSHQVTQMGQEVILRCVPISNHLYFYWYRQILGQKVEFLVSFYNNEISEKSEIFDDQFSVERPDGSNFTLKIRSTKLEDSAMYFCASSDRRDRGNTGELFFGEGSRLTVL.